The 23 T cell receptor beta chains presented below share a single source sample, sequenced in a study of radiotherapy plus CTLA-4 blockade in lung cancer. Data came from immunoSEQ multiplex PCR; TCRdb stores just in-frame clones and leaves some out. Among 51,000 or so clones listed, 76% were seen once. Here the sequenced sample was peripheral blood, taken from a patient treated with radiotherapy plus ipilimumab. The source is a human donor with non-small cell lung cancer who had stable disease on radiotherapy plus ipilimumab.

The V gene is TRBV21-1, the J gene TRBJ2-7; the D segment call TRBD2 is taken from the table without a DNA check. TRBV21-1 is a recognized pseudogene. The CDR3 runs to 16 residues. In DNA, the CDR3 is TGTGCCAGCAGGAAGGTTATAGCTACACGTGTTGACGAGCAGTACTTC. The encoded protein is CASRKVIATRVDEQYF.

The J gene is TRBJ2-3, the V gene TRBV21-1; no check of the table's D call, TRBD1, against the DNA was made. TRBV21-1 counts as a pseudogene. The CDR3 length is 16 residues. For the CDR3, the DNA is TGTGCCAGCAGCAAGGCCAGGATAACTGACACAGATACGCAGTATTTT. Amino acid sequence: CASSKARITDTDTQYF.

This sequence joins TRBV5-1 and TRBJ1-5, with 11 positions matching TRBD1. The V gene end was trimmed by 4 bases and the J gene end by 3 bases; junction bases not matched to a gene: 3. Germline V gene data show CDR1 as SGHRS and CDR2 as YFSETQ. CDR3 length equals 15 residues. The DNA of the CDR3 is TGCGCCAGCAGCCCGGGACAGGGGGACAATCAGCCCCAGCATTTT. Translating gives CASSPGQGDNQPQHF.

This rearrangement joins TRBV6-1 to TRBJ1-2; TRBD1 aligns across 7 bases. Germline CDR1 and CDR2: MNHNS and SASEGT. This CDR3 has 16 residues. V shed 4 bases and J 5 bases; nucleotides not matched to a gene: 13. The CDR3 loop is CASSGGTDRRLYGYTF. In nucleotides, the CDR3 is TGTGCCAGCAGTGGGGGGACGGACAGGCGATTATATGGCTACACCTTC.

The V and J genes are TRBV10-3 and TRBJ1-5; D is perhaps TRBD1 (5 bases). This CDR3 spans 14 amino acids. Germline CDR1 is ENHRY and CDR2 is SYGVKD. V lost 11 bases and J lost 4, with 18 bases in between. The chain's CDR3 is CAAHDGGTNQPQHF. The DNA for the CDR3 is TGTGCCGCCCACGACGGGGGTACAAATCAGCCCCAGCATTTT.

The chain uses TRBV5-1 and TRBJ1-2; 7 bases map to TRBD1. The CDR3 totals 13 residues. V lost 0 bases and J lost 8; bases outside the gene matches: 4. CDR1 is SGHRS, CDR2 YFSETQ, per germline. CDR3 sequence (DNA): TGCGCCAGCAGCTTGGAGGCAGGGGGAGGCTACACCTTC. Translated: CASSLEAGGGYTF.

Notes on this clone: Germline is not matched at one junction end, which may reflect a read error. The chain has TRBV10-3 and TRBJ2-3; 7 bases fit TRBD1. This CDR3 is built from 15 residues. Germline CDR1 is ENHRY and CDR2 is SYGVKD. Written as DNA, the CDR3 is TGTGCCAGCAGTGAAGAACAGGGGAAGGCAGATACGCAGTATTTT. It codes for CASSEEQGKADTQYF.

This clone was recorded a few times. The J gene is TRBJ1-6, the V gene TRBV7-2; D uncertain. CDR3 length: 14 amino acids. The germline gives CDR1 SGHTA, CDR2 FQGNSA. Trimming cost V 7 bases and J 6 bases, with 13 bases left between them. CDR3 loop: CASTEGTVNSPLHF. The CDR3 DNA reads as TGTGCCAGCACCGAAGGAACGGTTAATTCACCCCTCCACTTT.

The V and J genes are TRBV7-2 and TRBJ2-3; no reliable D call. CDR3 length equals 16 residues. V dropped 1 base and J dropped 0 bases, with 11 bases sitting between them. In germline, CDR1 is SGHTA, CDR2 FQGNSA. The CDR3 spells CASSLGTITSTDTQYF. In DNA, the CDR3 is TGTGCCAGCAGCTTAGGGACCATAACTAGCACAGATACGCAGTATTTT.

This chain connects TRBV18 to TRBJ1-6; D gene ambiguous. V was clipped by 0 bases and J by 7 bases, with 10 bases between them. The CDR3 is 15 residues long. Germline V lookup: CDR1 KGHSH, CDR2 LQKENI. This CDR3 is CASSPPASGNSPLHF. The CDR3 coding sequence is TGTGCCAGCTCACCACCGGCGTCGGGAAATTCACCCCTCCACTTT.

The chain carries TRBV19 and TRBJ1-5; no clear D gene. CDR1 LNHDA and CDR2 SQIVND come from the germline V gene (reference sequence). Trimming pared 7 bases from V and 2 bases from J, leaving 9 bases between. The CDR3 is 13 amino acids. The CDR3 spells CASTEGGNQPQHF. DNA for the CDR3: TGTGCCAGTACAGAGGGAGGCAATCAGCCCCAGCATTTT.

The chain employs TRBV5-1 and TRBJ2-7; TRBD2 agrees at 11 bases. J lost 4 bases, V lost 4 bases, and 4 bases had no gene match. This CDR3 comprises 14 residues. The germline V gene encodes CDR1 SGHRS and CDR2 YFSETQ. The CDR3 DNA follows: TGCGCCAGCAGCCACGGGACTAGCGGATACGAGCAGTACTTC. It specifies CASSHGTSGYEQYF.

V is TRBV6-6 and J is TRBJ2-1, with D maybe TRBD2 (5 bases). This CDR3 is 16 amino acids long. Trimming left V 4 bases short and J 4 bases short, with 17 bases between. Germline values: CDR1 MNHNY, CDR2 SVGAGI (reference sequence). In DNA form, the CDR3 reads TGTGCCAGCAGTTCCCGGGGTGGGGTCCCTTACAATGAGCAGTTCTTC. Translated, it gives CASSSRGGVPYNEQFF.

Sample share makes this clone medium-sized. The rearrangement links TRBV5-1 to TRBJ1-1, with a tentative D call TRBD1 (6 bases). CDR3 size: 15 residues. Trimming took 0 bases from V and 5 from J, leaving 14 bases between them. Germline loops: CDR1 SGHRS, CDR2 YFSETQ. The CDR3 region has the DNA TGCGCCAGCAGCTTGGCCCTCACAGGGCGGACTGAAGCTTTCTTT. Amino acid sequence: CASSLALTGRTEAFF.

The chain has TRBV11-2 and TRBJ2-7; D is perhaps TRBD2 (5 bases). Germline V lookup: CDR1 SGHAT, CDR2 FQNNGV. The CDR3 spans 12 residues. Trimming removed 3 bases at V and 5 bases at J, with 8 bases between. The CDR3 DNA reads TGTGCCAGCAGCTTGGACGGGAACGAGCAGTACGTC. The encoded protein is CASSLDGNEQYV.

In DNA form, the CDR3 reads TGTGCCAGCAATGGCGGACAGGGGGCTAACTATGGCTACACCTTC. Amino acids: CASNGGQGANYGYTF. V is TRBV2 and J is TRBJ1-2, with 10 bases lining up with TRBD1. Germline CDR1 and CDR2: SNHLY and FYNNEI. V was pared by 7 bases and J by 0 bases, with 5 bases of the junction left unmatched. The CDR3 is made up of 15 amino acids.

This rearrangement joins TRBV18 to TRBJ2-2; no clear D. The ends were cut back, 4 bases at V and 2 bases at J, with 11 bases in the middle. Germline CDR1 reads KGHSH; CDR2 reads LQKENI. This CDR3 has 15 amino acids. CDR3 DNA sequence: TGTGCCAGCTCACTCGGACCGACTAACACCGGGGAGCTGTTTTTT. It encodes CASSLGPTNTGELFF. Complete variable domain (other parts from reference TRBV18 and TRBJ2-2): NAGVMQNPRHLVRRRGQEARLRCSPMKGHSHVYWYRQLPEEGLKFMVYLQKENIIDESGMPKERFSAEFPKEGPSILRIQQVVRGDSAAYFCASSLGPTNTGELFFGEGSRLTVL.

The gene calls are TRBV9 and TRBJ2-5; TRBD2 agrees at 8 bases. J lost 4 bases, V lost 0 bases, and 8 bases had no gene match. The CDR3 runs to 16 residues. Germline assignment: CDR1 SGDLS and CDR2 YYNGEE. CDR3 sequence reads: CASSVDLGGGLETQYF. CDR3 bases: TGTGCCAGCAGCGTAGACCTGGGCGGGGGGTTAGAGACCCAGTACTTC.

The chain joins TRBV30 to TRBJ1-4; D uncertain. Per the germline V gene, CDR1 is GTSNPN and CDR2 is SVGIG (reference sequence). This CDR3 comprises 16 residues. The V end was cut by 1 base, the J end by 1 base, with 13 bases between. CDR3 amino acids: CAWSGKGIGTNEKLFF. CDR3 in DNA: TGTGCCTGGAGTGGAAAGGGTATAGGAACTAATGAAAAACTGTTTTTT.

The chain has TRBV5-1 and TRBJ2-3; TRBD2 is a possible D gene (6 bases). The CDR3 sequence is 15 residues long. V was shortened by 3 bases and J by 0 bases, with 11 bases between the two germline ends. Per the germline V gene, CDR1 is SGHRS and CDR2 is YFSETQ. The CDR3 coding sequence is TGCGCCAGCAGCTCCCCCCGGGGGAGCACAGATACGCAGTATTTT. Protein sequence: CASSSPRGSTDTQYF.

This clone has more than one count but fewer than ten. This chain links TRBV19 with TRBJ2-2; D is possibly TRBD2 (5 bases). Germline assignment: CDR1 LNHDA and CDR2 SQIVND (reference sequence). CDR3 size: 18 residues. V was clipped by 0 bases and J by 0 bases, with 14 bases between them. Here the CDR3 DNA reads TGTGCCAGTAGTATAGATAGTATCACGGGATCGAACACCGGGGAGCTGTTTTTT. Translation gives CASSIDSITGSNTGELFF.

This CDR3 is CASSIDSGTGRDGYTF. The CDR3 DNA is TGTGCCAGTAGTATAGACTCCGGGACAGGGAGAGATGGCTACACCTTC. The chain has TRBV19 and TRBJ1-2; 9 nucleotides line up with TRBD1. Germline trimming cut 0 bases from V and 6 bases from J; bases unmatched to any gene: 8. The V gene's germline CDR1 is LNHDA and CDR2 SQIVND (reference sequence). This CDR3 has 16 residues.

The chain recombines TRBV29-1 with TRBJ1-1, with unresolved D. The CDR3 extends over 12 amino acids. Germline CDR1 is SQVTM and CDR2 is ANQGSEA. Trimming took 7 bases from V and 6 from J, leaving 15 bases between them. As DNA, the CDR3 is TGCAGCGCCGAGAAGGCTGCCTCTGAAGCTTTCTTT. Amino acids: CSAEKAASEAFF.